This is a list of T cell receptor beta chains from one sample in a study of T cell responses to AZD1222 COVID-19 vaccine. Measured with immunoSEQ multiplex PCR; TCRdb has only the in-frame clones, and not every one. The top ten hold about 4.8% of the sample, which has roughly 77,000 clones, 70% to 90% seen once. The input for sequencing was peripheral blood, taken on day 0 of MenACWY control vaccination. The source of these receptors is an adult in good health. The CDR3 runs from the conserved cysteine through the conserved F or W. The D gene is left open where the match is weak. Rows give clone size only sometimes, using once, few, many, or a class for an expanded clone.

>.|TRBD2|TRBV5-5|TRBJ2-7
TGTGCCAGCAGCAATTCGAGGGCGGGGGTCTACGAGCAGTACTTC
CASSNSRAGVYEQYF
>.|.|TRBV6-2/TRBV6-3|TRBJ1-2
TGTGCCAGCAGTTACTCGGTGACAGCATATGGCTACACCTTC
CASSYSVTAYGYTF
>.|.|TRBV30|TRBJ1-5
TGTGCCTGGAGTGTAGGCAGCAATCAGCCCCAGCATTTT
CAWSVGSNQPQHF
>.|TRBD1|TRBV19|TRBJ1-1
TGTGCCAGTACCGAAGGGCTCCAGCAGGGGGCGCGGACTGAAGCTTTCTTT
CASTEGLQQGARTEAFF
>.|.|TRBV7-2|TRBJ1-1
TGTGCCAGCAGCTTAGACCCCTCCCTCAGGCTGAACACTGAAGCTTTCTTT
CASSLDPSLRLNTEAFF
>.|.|TRBV5-4|TRBJ1-2
TGTGCCAGCAGCACAACATGGAACTATGGCTACACCTTC
CASSTTWNYGYTF
>.|TRBD2|TRBV9|TRBJ2-5
TGTGCCAGCAGCGCGTCGGGGGGGAGGTTTGGAGAGACCCAGTACTTC
CASSASGGRFGETQYF
>.|.|TRBV5-6|TRBJ1-2
TGTGCCAGCAGCTCCCAGACCTATGGCTACACCTTC
CASSSQTYGYTF
>.|.|TRBV6-2/TRBV6-3|TRBJ1-5
TGTGCCAGCAGTTACGGGGGAGTGCCCGACCGGGCGGGCAATCAGCCCCAGCATTTT
CASSYGGVPDRAGNQPQHF
>.|.|TRBV27|TRBJ1-4
TGTGCCAGCAGCCTCGTGGGTGGCCCTAGGGAAAAACTGTTTTTT
CASSLVGGPREKLFF
>.|.|TRBV10-3|TRBJ1-3
TGTGCCATCAGTGAGTCGCGACAGGCTGGAAACACCATATATTTT
CAISESRQAGNTIYF
>.|.|TRBV5-1|TRBJ1-3
TGCGCCAGCAGCGCCACGTGGTCAAACACCATATATTTT
CASSATWSNTIYF
>.|.|TRBV3-1/TRBV3-2|TRBJ1-5
TGTGCCAGCAGCCACGCGGGACAAGGCAATCAGCCCCAGCATTTT
CASSHAGQGNQPQHF
>once|.|TRBV11-1|TRBJ2-5
TGTGCCAGCAGCTTAGGCGACAGGGAGGGAGAGACCCAGTACTTC
CASSLGDREGETQYF
>few|.|TRBV7-2|TRBJ2-3
TGTGCCAGCAGCTTGGACGGCAGGGGAAGCACAGATACGCAGTATTTT
CASSLDGRGSTDTQYF
>.|.|TRBV12-3/TRBV12-4|TRBJ1-6
TGTGCCAGCTCTGGACGGGAAAATTCACCCCTCCACTTT
CASSGRENSPLHF
>.|TRBD2|TRBV6-4|TRBJ2-3
TGTGCCAGCAGTGACTCAGCGGGGGGGCCAGATACGCAGTATTTT
CASSDSAGGPDTQYF
>.|.|TRBV21-1|TRBJ1-5
TGTGCCAGCAGCAAAGAAGTTAGGCCCCAGGGAAACAATCAGCCCCAGCATTTT
CASSKEVRPQGNNQPQHF
>.|.|TRBV30|TRBJ2-1
TGTGCCTGGAGTGTCCAGAGCTATGAGCAGTTCTTC
CAWSVQSYEQFF
>.|.|TRBV4-2|TRBJ1-3
TGTGCCAGCAGCCAAGGAAGGGGGACTGGAAACACCATATATTTT
CASSQGRGTGNTIYF
>few|.|TRBV28|TRBJ1-6
TGTGCCAGCAATAGAGTTGATAATTCACCCCTCCACTTT
CASNRVDNSPLHF
>.|.|TRBV6-7|TRBJ1-2
TGTGCCAGCAGTAACTCTGGCTACACCTTC
CASSNSGYTF
>.|.|TRBV11-3|TRBJ1-1
TGTGCCAGCGGGGAGAGGGCCCCCACTGAAGCTTTCTTT
CASGERAPTEAFF
>.|.|TRBV9|TRBJ2-3
TGTGCCAGCAGCGTAAGGGCGAGGAACCCAGATACGCAGTATTTT
CASSVRARNPDTQYF
>.|TRBD1|TRBV7-9|TRBJ1-2
TGTGCCAGCAACAAACAAGGGACAGGGATTACGCAGGGCTACACCTTC
CASNKQGTGITQGYTF
>.|.|TRBV2|TRBJ1-6
TGTGCCAGCAGACCACAGGTTTCTAATTCACCCCTCCACTTT
CASRPQVSNSPLHF
>.|TRBD2|TRBV5-4|TRBJ2-3
TGTGCCAGCAGCAAGGGACTAGTGTCCACAGATACGCAGTATTTT
CASSKGLVSTDTQYF
>once|TRBD1|TRBV27|TRBJ1-1
TGTGCCAGCAGGCCGCACAGGGGAGCTGAAGCTTTCTTT
CASRPHRGAEAFF
>.|TRBD1|TRBV24-1|TRBJ2-2
TGTGCCACCAGCTACGGGACAGGGGATTCCACCGGGGAGCTGTTTTTT
CATSYGTGDSTGELFF
>.|.|TRBV3-1/TRBV3-2|TRBJ1-4
TGTGCCAGCTCCCACCCCCCGAAGATTCCAACTAATGAAAAACTGTTTTTT
CASSHPPKIPTNEKLFF
>.|TRBD1|TRBV7-6|TRBJ2-2
TGTGCCAGCAGCGCGACAGGACAGGGCGGGGAGCTGTTTTTT
CASSATGQGGELFF
>.|.|TRBV19|TRBJ2-1
TGTGCCAGTAGTATAACGGGGAATGAGCAGTTCTTC
CASSITGNEQFF
>.|TRBD2|TRBV5-1|TRBJ2-1
TGCGCCAGCAGCTTAGGTAGCGGGGGCACCAATGAGCAGTTCTTC
CASSLGSGGTNEQFF
>once|.|TRBV5-6|TRBJ2-3
TGTGCCAGCAGCTTACGGACCCCCCCTGATACGCAGTATTTT
CASSLRTPPDTQYF
>.|.|TRBV2|TRBJ1-5
TGTGCCAGCGGGGCAGGGGTATGGGGCAATCAGCCCCAGCATTTT
CASGAGVWGNQPQHF
>.|.|TRBV12-3/TRBV12-4|TRBJ1-2
TGTGCCAGCAGTTTGCGGTACGGCTACACCTTC
CASSLRYGYTF
>once|TRBD1|TRBV3-1/TRBV3-2|TRBJ1-6
TGTGCCAGCAGCCCCCGGACAGGGAGTTCACCCCTCCACTTT
CASSPRTGSSPLHF
>.|.|TRBV21-1|TRBJ1-2
TGTGCCAGGCCCGCCTTTGGCATATCTTGTGGCTACACCTTC
CARPAFGISCGYTF
>.|.|TRBV4-2|TRBJ1-5
TGTGCCAGCAGCCAAGTGGGTGCCAGCGGGGGCAATCAGCCCCAGCATTTT
CASSQVGASGGNQPQHF
>.|TRBD1|TRBV4-1|TRBJ1-2
TGCGCCAGCAGCCAAACGACAGGGGATGGCTACACCTTC
CASSQTTGDGYTF
>.|.|TRBV2|TRBJ2-6
TGTGCCAGCAGTGGACGGTCCTCTGGGGCCAACGTCCTGACTTTC
CASSGRSSGANVLTF
>.|.|TRBV30|TRBJ1-1
TGTGCCTGGAGTTCAGGAAAGTTTGCGCCTGAAGCTTTCTTT
CAWSSGKFAPEAFF
>.|.|TRBV3-1/TRBV3-2|TRBJ1-1
TGTGCCAGCAGGACAGCTTCCAACACTGAAGCTTTCTTT
CASRTASNTEAFF
>.|.|TRBV30|TRBJ1-2
TGTGCCTGGAGTGTAAAAGGGGGAGGTGGCTACACCTTC
CAWSVKGGGGYTF
>.|TRBD1|TRBV5-4|TRBJ1-4
TGTGCCAGCAGTCCCGACAGGGCGGGTAATGAAAAACTGTTTTTT
CASSPDRAGNEKLFF
>.|.|TRBV14|TRBJ2-1
TGTGCCAGCAGCCTCCTGTTGAGCTCCTACAATGAGCAGTTCTTC
CASSLLLSSYNEQFF
>.|.|TRBV6-5|TRBJ1-1
TGTGCCAGCAGTTACTCATCGGCCTTGAACACTGAAGCTTTCTTT
CASSYSSALNTEAFF
>.|.|TRBV5-8|TRBJ2-5
TGTGCCAGCAGCAAAGGACCCGGGGTGTTTGAGACCCAGTACTTC
CASSKGPGVFETQYF